The 32 T cell receptor beta chains reported below all come from one sample, sequenced in a study of T-cell memory formation after mild COVID-19 (dated by TCRdb to the early 2020s). Library preparation used 5' RACE. The sequencing machine was an Illumina NovaSeq 6000. Using fastp at Q25 and MiXCR, TCRdb reprocessed the public reads and kept productive beta chains. A single entry per CDR3 protein holds the most common genes and DNA from its merged rows. The sample table contains 220,000 or so distinct CDR3 sequences; only one count was recorded for over 9.5% of them. The biggest ten clones account for roughly 3.5% of the sample. Specimen: PBMCs or a T cell subset sorted from them (not recorded which). The source of these receptors is a man between 18 and 35 years old who had mild COVID-19 (a few samples of this study predate the infection). The sample titles of this study are shuffled in the database, so cell type and time point are left out; the donor was told from shared clones.

In its sample, this clonotype was seen a few times. V gene TRBV12-3 or TRBV12-4 combines with J gene TRBJ1-3; 7 nucleotides match TRBD1. The CDR3 contains 20 residues. V shed 3 bases, J shed 1 base, and the junction held 18 bases outside the gene matches. The CDR3 here is CASSFRRGLGGQHSGNTIYF. The CDR3 DNA reads as TGTGCCAGCAGTTTCCGGAGGGGTCTGGGGGGACAGCATTCTGGAAACACCATATATTTT.

This clonotype was detected many times. The rearrangement uses TRBV11-2 and TRBJ2-7; 11 bases fit TRBD2. The V gene end was trimmed by 7 bases and the J gene end by 2 bases; junction bases not matched to a gene: 4. CDR1 is SGHAT and CDR2 is FQNNGV in the germline V gene. The CDR3 is 14 amino acids. DNA for the CDR3: TGTGCCAGCACACTAGCGGGGGTAACCTACGAGCAGTACGTC. It encodes CASTLAGVTYEQYV.

This clonotype was observed a handful of times. The chain is built from TRBV6-1 and TRBJ2-4, with D possibly matching TRBD1 (5 bases). Germline lookup yields CDR1 MNHNS and CDR2 SASEGT. The CDR3 is made up of 13 amino acids. V was pared by 3 bases and J by 8 bases, with 11 bases between. The CDR3 here is CASSEAGWDIQYF. For the CDR3, the DNA is TGTGCCAGCAGTGAGGCAGGGTGGGACATTCAGTACTTC.

The rearrangement links TRBV6-1 to TRBJ2-6; 7 nucleotides align to TRBD1. V shed 6 bases, J shed 2 bases, and the junction held 4 bases outside the gene matches. Germline-derived CDR1 and CDR2 are MNHNS and SASEGT. This CDR3 region has 15 residues. The CDR3 loop reads CASSKDRAGANVLTF. The DNA of the CDR3 is TGTGCCAGCAGCAAAGACAGGGCTGGGGCCAACGTCCTGACTTTC.

Ten or more counts support this clonotype. The chain has TRBV7-2 and TRBJ2-4; maybe TRBD1 (5 bases). Germline V gene data show CDR1 as SGHTA and CDR2 as FQGNSA. The CDR3 is 14 amino acids. V was shortened by 2 bases and J by 6 bases, with 11 bases between the two germline ends. Here the CDR3 reads CASSLSQGGNIQYF. The CDR3 DNA follows: TGTGCCAGCAGCTTAAGCCAGGGCGGAAACATTCAGTACTTC.

This clonotype was seen many times. CDR3 amino acids: CASSSDTMNGYTF. CDR3 DNA: TGTGCCAGCAGCTCAGACACGATGAATGGCTACACCTTC. The chain is built from TRBV11-2 and TRBJ1-2; D call uncertain. V was trimmed by 4 bases and J by 6 bases, leaving 12 bases between them. Germline assignment: CDR1 SGHAT and CDR2 FQNNGV. The CDR3 spans 13 residues.

CDR3 DNA: TGCGCCAGCAGCTTGGAAACCCCTCCCCCTGGACTAGCTGACGAGCAGTACTTC. Protein: CASSLETPPPGLADEQYF. The chain recombines TRBV5-1 with TRBJ2-7, with 8 positions matching TRBD2. The ends lost 0 bases at V and 5 bases at J; junction bases unmatched: 16. Germline CDR1 is SGHRS and CDR2 is YFSETQ. The CDR3 is 18 residues long.

This clonotype has at least ten counts. The chain combines TRBV6-5 with TRBJ2-1; D might be TRBD1 or TRBD2, each matching 5 bases. Germline CDR1 reads MNHEY; CDR2 reads SVGAGI. The CDR3 covers 13 residues. The V and J ends lost 5 bases and 9 bases respectively, with 14 bases between them. CDR3 in amino acids: CASSRGALTEQFF. The CDR3 bases are TGTGCCAGCAGTCGAGGGGCACTAACTGAGCAGTTCTTC.

The chain uses TRBV9 and TRBJ2-6, with TRBD1 matching 8 bases. V shed 4 bases and J 0 bases; nucleotides not matched to a gene: 9. From germline, CDR1 is SGDLS and CDR2 YYNGEE. The CDR3 sequence is 18 residues long. CDR3 region: CASSLRTGTSSGANVLTF. DNA for the CDR3: TGTGCCAGCAGCCTCCGGACAGGGACCTCCTCTGGGGCCAACGTCCTGACTTTC.

The chain combines TRBV4-1 with TRBJ1-4; TRBD1 is a possible D gene (6 bases). Germline CDR1 and CDR2: MGHRA and YSYEKL. The V gene lost 0 bases and the J gene lost 8 bases, with 19 bases spanning the gap. This CDR3 has 17 residues. CDR3 in DNA: TGCGCCAGCAGCCAAGAGGGGGGCAGGGTTAATGGAGAAAAACTGTTTTTT. The encoded protein is CASSQEGGRVNGEKLFF.

This clonotype occurred many times. One end of the junction fails to match germline, which may point to a read error. The chain couples TRBV5-1 to TRBJ2-1; tentatively, D is TRBD2 (6 bases). CDR3 length: 15 amino acids. Germline V gene lookup returns CDR1 SGHRS and CDR2 YFSETQ. CDR3 loop: CASSLGAGKSPALSF. DNA for the CDR3: TGCGCCAGCAGCTTGGGCGCGGGAAAATCCCCAGCCCTAAGCTTC.

At least ten counts were recorded for this clonotype. This chain uses TRBV5-1 with TRBJ2-3; possibly TRBD2 for D (5 bases). This CDR3 contains 15 residues. Germline assignment: CDR1 SGHRS and CDR2 YFSETQ. Trimming removed 3 bases at V and 1 base at J, with 12 bases between. The CDR3 coding sequence is TGCGCCAGCAGCTCCTCTAGCCGGCGCACAGATACGCAGTATTTT. Protein sequence: CASSSSSRRTDTQYF.

This clonotype has a count of ten or more. The chain links TRBV7-2 to TRBJ2-3, with D possibly matching TRBD1 (6 bases). Germline V gene data show CDR1 as SGHTA and CDR2 as FQGNSA. V dropped 1 base and J dropped 3 bases, with 8 bases sitting between them. The CDR3 covers 14 residues. CDR3 loop: CASSLDQGTDTQYF. CDR3 sequence (DNA): TGTGCCAGCAGCTTAGACCAGGGGACAGATACGCAGTATTTT. Full variable domain (rest looked up from reference TRBV7-2 and TRBJ2-3): GAGVSQSPSNKVTEKGKDVELRCDPISGHTALYWYRQSLGQGLEFLIYFQGNSAPDKSGLPSDRFSAERTGGSVSTLTIQRTQQEDSAVYLCASSLDQGTDTQYFGPGTRLTVL.

The chain employs TRBV20-1 and TRBJ2-1, with 11 bases matching TRBD2. Germline values: CDR1 DFQATT, CDR2 SNEGSKA (reference sequence). Unmatched junction bases numbered 7, after V lost 6 bases and J lost 0 bases. The CDR3 covers 16 residues. The CDR3 coding sequence is TGCAGTGCCCCATCTAGCGGGGGGCGCTCCTACAATGAGCAGTTCTTC. Its translation is CSAPSSGGRSYNEQFF.

This clonotype showed up just a few times. The chain couples TRBV7-7 to TRBJ2-3, with 9 nucleotides matching TRBD2. J was trimmed by 0 bases and V by 1 base; bases with no gene match: 8. The CDR3 sequence is 18 residues long. CDR1 SSHAT and CDR2 FNYEAQ come from the germline V gene (reference sequence). The CDR3 region is CASSLGAGGVTSTDTQYF. CDR3 DNA: TGTGCCAGCAGCTTAGGAGCGGGGGGCGTTACTAGCACAGATACGCAGTATTTT.

This clonotype was detected only a few times. The chain uses TRBV20-1 and TRBJ1-4; no firm D call. Trimming shortened V by 4 bases and J by 8 bases, and 8 bases separated the two germline ends. The germline CDR1 and CDR2 sequences are DFQATT and SNEGSKA (reference sequence). CDR3 size: 11 residues. CDR3 in amino acids: CSAMRSEKLFF. For the CDR3, the DNA is TGCAGTGCTATGCGGAGCGAAAAACTGTTTTTT.

This clonotype occurred a few times. The chain has TRBV7-3 and TRBJ2-3; weak D call: TRBD2 (6 bases). With 5 bases removed from V and 1 base from J, the gap between germline ends came to 13 bases. CDR3 length: 15 residues. The V gene's germline CDR1 is SGHTA and CDR2 FQGTGA. DNA of the CDR3: TGTGCCAGCAGCGCGGGGCGGGGTCGCACAGATACGCAGTATTTT. Protein sequence: CASSAGRGRTDTQYF. The full variable domain, rest sourced from reference TRBV7-3 and TRBJ2-3, is GAGVSQTPSNKVTEKGKYVELRCDPISGHTALYWYRQSLGQGPEFLIYFQGTGAADDSGLPNDRFFAVRPEGSVSTLKIQRTERGDSAVYLCASSAGRGRTDTQYFGPGTRLTVL.

The rearrangement joins TRBV12-3 or TRBV12-4 to TRBJ2-5; TRBD2 matches at 8 bases. The CDR3 runs to 16 residues. The junction had 9 bases not matched to a gene; V was cut back by 3 bases and J by 3 bases. The CDR3 is CASSFSVRGVKETQYF. The DNA of the CDR3 is TGTGCCAGCAGTTTCAGTGTGCGGGGGGTTAAAGAGACCCAGTACTTC.

This clonotype has just a few counts. The chain has TRBV5-1 and TRBJ1-1, with a tentative D call TRBD1 (5 bases). The V end was cut by 1 base, the J end by 2 bases, with 15 bases between. Germline V CDR1 and CDR2: SGHRS, YFSETQ. This CDR3 comprises 16 residues. CDR3 protein: CASSLTRRGLNTEAFF. DNA for the CDR3: TGCGCCAGCAGCTTGACGAGGCGGGGACTAAACACTGAAGCTTTCTTT.

The DNA of the CDR3 is TGTGCCAGCAGCTTAGATCTAACAGGGAGTCAGCCCCAGCATTTT. It yields the protein CASSLDLTGSQPQHF. V usage is TRBV11-2 and J usage is TRBJ1-5; a possible D gene is TRBD1 (6 bases). Germline V CDR1 and CDR2: SGHAT, FQNNGV. The CDR3 has 15 amino acids. V lost 0 bases to trimming and J lost 6 bases, with 12 bases between them.

This clonotype was seen repeatedly, ten times or more. The J gene is TRBJ2-5, the V gene TRBV9; D ambiguous. The CDR3 is 15 residues long. Per germline, CDR1 SGDLS and CDR2 YYNGEE. Between the trimmed V and J ends, which lost 0 bases and 4 bases, there was a span of 13 bases. The CDR3 sequence is CASSVGLGRGETQYF. The CDR3 DNA reads TGTGCCAGCAGCGTAGGGCTTGGGCGAGGAGAGACCCAGTACTTC.

The chain has TRBV28 and TRBJ2-1; 8 bases map to TRBD2. The CDR3 runs to 16 residues. The germline gives CDR1 MDHEN, CDR2 SYDVKM. V shed 6 bases, J shed 3 bases, and the junction held 10 bases outside the gene matches. CDR3 region: CASSFSGAAGYNEQFF. Here the CDR3 DNA reads TGTGCCAGCAGCTTTAGCGGGGCTGCGGGCTACAATGAGCAGTTCTTC. Full variable domain (outside the CDR3, taken from reference TRBV28 and TRBJ2-1): DVKVTQSSRYLVKRTGEKVFLECVQDMDHENMFWYRQDPGLGLRLIYFSYDVKMKEKGDIPEGYSVSREKKERFSLILESASTNQTSMYLCASSFSGAAGYNEQFFGPGTRLTVL.

The chain recombines TRBV6-6 with TRBJ1-5, with a possible D match to TRBD1 (6 bases). V gave up 6 bases and J gave up 9 bases, with 12 bases separating them. The CDR3 spans 12 residues. CDR1 and CDR2 from the germline V gene are MNHNY and SVGAGI (reference sequence). The CDR3 DNA reads as TGTGCCAGCAGGGGGGGAGGGGGGCCCCAGCATTTT. This gives the protein CASRGGGGPQHF.

There are many counts of this clonotype. The chain carries TRBV29-1 and TRBJ2-1; 7 nucleotides line up with TRBD1. The trim removed 6 bases at V and 7 bases at J, leaving 12 bases unmatched. Germline-derived CDR1 and CDR2 are SQVTM and ANQGSEA. This CDR3 contains 14 residues. CDR3 residues: CSVLQGILGNEQFF. As DNA, the CDR3 is TGCAGCGTACTACAGGGGATCCTAGGGAATGAGCAGTTCTTC.

This clonotype came up many times. The rearrangement joins TRBV20-1 to TRBJ2-2; 8 positions match TRBD1. CDR3 length: 14 amino acids. Germline V gene sequence: CDR1 DFQATT, CDR2 SNEGSKA (reference sequence). Unmatched junction bases numbered 6, after V lost 5 bases and J lost 4 bases. The CDR3 nucleotides read TGCAGTGCTGTTCAGGGGGCGACCACCGGGGAGCTGTTTTTT. The encoded protein is CSAVQGATTGELFF.

This clonotype was seen a handful of times. The chain links TRBV6-5 to TRBJ1-1; D might be TRBD1 (6 bases). In germline, CDR1 is MNHEY, CDR2 SVGAGI. Trimming left V 2 bases short and J 2 bases short, with 18 bases between. This CDR3 is 17 amino acids long. DNA for the CDR3: TGTGCCAGCAGTTACGCAGCGCCAGGGGCTGAAAACACTGAAGCTTTCTTT. Translation gives CASSYAAPGAENTEAFF.

This clonotype was observed a few times. The V gene is TRBV7-9, the J gene TRBJ2-5, with 7 bases aligning to TRBD1. V was pared by 5 bases and J by 3 bases, with 6 bases of the junction left unmatched. There are 14 residues in the CDR3. From germline, CDR1 is SEHNR and CDR2 FQNEAQ (reference sequence). CDR3 in DNA: TGTGCCAGCAGCCCGGGACAGATAGAAGAGACCCAGTACTTC. Translated: CASSPGQIEETQYF.

The chain combines TRBV9 with TRBJ2-3, with 9 bases matching TRBD2. The CDR3 covers 14 residues. Per the germline V gene, CDR1 is SGDLS and CDR2 is YYNGEE. After removal of 2 bases from V and 5 bases from J, the junction contained 3 bases not matched to a gene. CDR3 sequence: CASSVSGGEDTQYF. As DNA, the CDR3 is TGTGCCAGCAGCGTTAGCGGGGGTGAAGATACGCAGTATTTT.

This clonotype was picked up a small number of times. CDR3 residues: CSASGVSNQPQHF. CDR3 in DNA: TGCAGTGCGTCCGGGGTTAGCAATCAGCCCCAGCATTTT. This rearrangement joins TRBV20-1 to TRBJ1-5; D gene uncertain. Looked up from germline, CDR1 is DFQATT and CDR2 is SNEGSKA (reference sequence). Trimming cost V 6 bases and J 0 bases, with 9 bases left between them. The CDR3 loop spans 13 amino acids.

This sequence joins TRBV6-1 and TRBJ1-5; TRBD1 aligns across 8 bases. Trimming took 4 bases from V and 5 from J; bases not matched to a gene: 10. The CDR3 is 16 amino acids. In germline, CDR1 is MNHNS, CDR2 SASEGT. The chain's CDR3 is CASSAAPGQGDQPQHF. In DNA form, the CDR3 reads TGTGCCAGCAGTGCCGCACCAGGACAGGGCGATCAGCCCCAGCATTTT.

This clonotype appeared a few times. The rearrangement uses TRBV9 and TRBJ2-7; 9 bases are shared with TRBD1. Unmatched junction bases numbered 6, after V lost 0 bases and J lost 5 bases. CDR1 SGDLS and CDR2 YYNGEE come from the germline V gene. There are 15 residues in the CDR3. The CDR3 is CASSVADRGRHEQYF. The DNA for the CDR3 is TGTGCCAGCAGCGTAGCGGACAGGGGACGGCACGAGCAGTACTTC.

The chain couples TRBV7-3 to TRBJ2-6; D is uncertain. CDR3 size: 15 residues. V lost 5 bases to trimming and J lost 2 bases, with 10 bases between them. Germline loops: CDR1 SGHTA, CDR2 FQGTGA. The CDR3 region is CASSPLRTGANVLTF. DNA of the CDR3: TGTGCCAGCAGCCCCCTAAGGACTGGGGCCAACGTCCTGACTTTC.